Presented here are 23 T cell receptor beta chains from one specimen sequenced in a study of shared clonotypes between healthy human individuals (dated by TCRdb to 2018 to 2020). Libraries were constructed by the immunoSEQ multiplex PCR assay. Imported from immuneACCESS, the table was reduced by TCRdb to in-frame sequences with V and J called. These copies leave out some clones; in studies compared against another copy, an unresolved V gene accounts for under half, and the cause of the remainder is not known. The sample records some 2 million clones, roughly 95% of which are singletons. Together, the top ten hold approximately 1.2% of the sample. CD8 naive samples consisted of CD45RO-negative cells that were positively selected for CCR7, yielding a CD45RA+CCR7+ population without TemRA cells. Sequenced material: naive CD8+ T cells sorted from blood. The cell subset or site label for this specimen denotes: CD45RA+CCR7+. Receptor source: a man between 18 and 35 years old in good health.

This clone has just one count. The genes are TRBV10-2 and TRBJ2-7; D is uncertain. The germline V gene has CDR1 WSHSY and CDR2 SAAADI. This CDR3 has 10 amino acids. The ends were cut back, 6 bases at V and 5 bases at J, with 5 bases in the middle. The CDR3 sequence: CASRGNEQYF. Written as DNA, the CDR3 is TGCGCCAGCAGGGGAAACGAGCAGTACTTC.

This clone was seen once. The chain recombines TRBV6-6 with TRBJ1-5; weak D call: TRBD1 (5 bases). Looked up from germline, CDR1 is MNHNY and CDR2 is SVGAGI (reference sequence). The CDR3 covers 13 residues. Trimming pared 8 bases from V and 4 bases from J, leaving 12 bases between. CDR3 coding DNA: TGTGCCAGCTGGGGACTTTTAAATCAGCCCCAGCATTTT. Encoded protein: CASWGLLNQPQHF.

The CDR3 spells CASSQSSISGLNYGYTF. The CDR3 region has the DNA TGCGCCAGCAGCCAATCTTCCATTTCGGGTTTGAACTATGGCTACACCTTC. The chain combines TRBV4-1 with TRBJ1-2; D is ambiguous. This CDR3 spans 17 amino acids. Trimming pared 2 bases from V and 2 bases from J, leaving 18 bases between. Germline values: CDR1 MGHRA, CDR2 YSYEKL.

V usage is TRBV4-1 and J usage is TRBJ1-3; D gene ambiguous. The CDR3 loop spans 15 amino acids. Germline CDR1 and CDR2: MGHRA and YSYEKL. Trimming took 6 bases from V and 0 from J, leaving 12 bases between them. The CDR3 DNA follows: TGCGCCAGCAGTAGCAGCTCGCACTCTGGAAACACCATATATTTT. Translation gives CASSSSSHSGNTIYF.

The chain recombines TRBV5-6 with TRBJ2-2; 13 bases agree with TRBD2. After removal of 4 bases from V and 7 bases from J, the junction contained 7 bases not matched to a gene. The CDR3 is 16 amino acids. Per germline, CDR1 SGHDT and CDR2 YYEEEE. The CDR3 DNA sequence: TGTGCCAGCAGCGTAGGACTAGCGGGGGATATCGGGGAGCTGTTTTTT. Its protein product is CASSVGLAGDIGELFF.

The V and J genes are TRBV5-1 and TRBJ1-1; TRBD1 aligns across 8 bases. V shed 3 bases and J 6 bases; nucleotides not matched to a gene: 10. The CDR3 runs to 15 residues. Germline V CDR1 and CDR2: SGHRS, YFSETQ. CDR3 residues: CASSSGGQGAPEAFF. The DNA of the CDR3 is TGCGCCAGCAGCTCTGGCGGCCAGGGGGCCCCTGAAGCTTTCTTT.

To note about this clone: The sample contains more than one DNA sequence encoding this CDR3. The V and J genes are TRBV9 and TRBJ2-7, with D tentatively TRBD2 (6 bases). There are 14 residues in the CDR3. Per germline, CDR1 SGDLS and CDR2 YYNGEE. V was shortened by 2 bases and J by 1 base, with 10 bases between the two germline ends. The CDR3 bases are TGTGCCAGCAGCGTCGGAGGGGTTTCCTACGAGCAGTACTTC. As protein: CASSVGGVSYEQYF.

The chain has TRBV7-9 and TRBJ1-1; a weak D match, TRBD1 (6 bases). The CDR3 has 17 residues. Germline-derived CDR1 and CDR2 are SEHNR and FQNEAQ (reference sequence). Trimming took off 3 bases at V and 0 bases at J, with 17 bases between the two ends. The CDR3 DNA follows: TGTGCCAGCAGCTTGATCGGAGTCAGGGGTCTGAACACTGAAGCTTTCTTT. Its protein product is CASSLIGVRGLNTEAFF.

This chain connects TRBV19 to TRBJ2-1; D ambiguous. Germline V lookup: CDR1 LNHDA, CDR2 SQIVND (reference sequence). V was trimmed by 3 bases and J by 2 bases, leaving 8 bases between them. The CDR3 has 14 residues. The CDR3 reads CASSITVAYNEQFF. DNA for the CDR3: TGTGCCAGTAGTATTACCGTAGCCTACAATGAGCAGTTCTTC.

The chain links TRBV4-1 to TRBJ2-7; maybe TRBD2 (5 bases). CDR3 length equals 17 residues. Looked up from germline, CDR1 is MGHRA and CDR2 is YSYEKL. Deletions cut 4 bases from V and 1 base from J, with 20 bases between. CDR3 nucleotide sequence: TGCGCCAGCAGCCCCGCCCCGCGAGGGTATACTTCCTACGAGCAGTACTTC. Protein product: CASSPAPRGYTSYEQYF.

The rearrangement links TRBV2 to TRBJ1-3; a possible D gene is TRBD1 (6 bases). Germline values: CDR1 SNHLY, CDR2 FYNNEI. V lost 6 bases, J lost 2 bases, and 11 bases lay in between. This CDR3 comprises 14 residues. CDR3 protein: CASRQPGAGNTIYF. As DNA, the CDR3 is TGTGCCAGCAGACAGCCAGGGGCTGGAAACACCATATATTTT. The full variable domain, its missing parts supplied by reference TRBV2 and TRBJ1-3, is EPEVTQTPSHQVTQMGQEVILRCVPISNHLYFYWYRQILGQKVEFLVSFYNNEISEKSEIFDDQFSVERPDGSNFTLKIRSTKLEDSAMYFCASRQPGAGNTIYFGEGSWLTVV.

This rearrangement joins TRBV9 to TRBJ2-5, with TRBD1 matching over 9 bases. Germline V lookup: CDR1 SGDLS, CDR2 YYNGEE. J gave up 4 bases and V 3 bases, and 4 bases lay outside the gene matches. This CDR3 is 14 amino acids long. CDR3 in DNA: TGTGCCAGCAGCGCACAGGGGGCAGGAGAGACCCAGTACTTC. Protein: CASSAQGAGETQYF. The complete variable domain, with remaining parts taken from reference TRBV9 and TRBJ2-5, reads DSGVTQTPKHLITATGQRVTLRCSPRSGDLSVYWYQQSLDQGLQFLIQYYNGEERAKGNILERFSAQQFPDLHSELNLSSLELGDSALYFCASSAQGAGETQYFGPGTRLLVL.

The chain recombines TRBV12-5 with TRBJ1-1; D is perhaps TRBD1 (6 bases). The V end lost 5 bases, the J end lost 5 bases, and 15 bases lay between the germline ends. CDR3 size: 14 residues. In germline, CDR1 is LGHNT, CDR2 FRNRAP. CDR3: CASGAYNRATEAFF. For the CDR3, the DNA is TGTGCTAGTGGTGCCTATAACAGGGCGACTGAAGCTTTCTTT.

The chain combines TRBV6-1 with TRBJ2-2, with 10 bases identical to TRBD1. There are 15 residues in the CDR3. CDR1 MNHNS and CDR2 SASEGT come from the germline V gene. The J segment lost 7 bases and the V segment lost 8 bases, leaving 10 bases of the junction unmatched. The CDR3: CASGDRGPFIGELFF. The CDR3 coding sequence is TGTGCCAGCGGCGACAGGGGGCCCTTTATCGGGGAGCTGTTTTTT.

This clone has a single count. The chain has TRBV5-8 and TRBJ1-1; tentatively, D is TRBD1 (6 bases). CDR3 length: 13 residues. The ends were cut back, 10 bases at V and 1 base at J, with 14 bases in the middle. Germline CDR1 SGHTS, CDR2 YDEGEE. Here the CDR3 DNA reads TGTGCCCCCTGGGAGGGGGAGAACACTGAAGCTTTCTTT. Its translation is CAPWEGENTEAFF.

CDR3 residues: CAWSALAGARDEQFF. As DNA, the CDR3 is TGTGCCTGGAGCGCCTTAGCGGGGGCCAGGGATGAGCAGTTCTTC. This rearrangement joins TRBV30 to TRBJ2-1; 9 nucleotides line up with TRBD2. The CDR3 spans 15 residues. Germline V gene lookup returns CDR1 GTSNPN and CDR2 SVGIG (reference sequence). Trimming at V came to 3 bases and at J to 8 bases, leaving 11 bases not matched to a gene.

This chain's CDR3 is CASSYNWDTEAFF. CDR3 bases: TGTGCCAGCAGTTATAATTGGGACACTGAAGCTTTCTTT. The V gene is TRBV6-5, the J gene TRBJ1-1; D gene unclear. Germline CDR1 and CDR2: MNHEY and SVGAGI. Trimming pared 3 bases from V and 3 bases from J, leaving 8 bases between. The CDR3 contains 13 residues.

The rearrangement uses TRBV11-3 and TRBJ2-1, with 12 nucleotides matching TRBD2. CDR1 SGHNT and CDR2 YENEEA come from the germline V gene. CDR3 length: 16 residues. With V trimmed by 2 bases and J by 7 bases, 6 bases remained unmatched. CDR3 sequence reads: CASSLRLAGVGNEQFF. As DNA, the CDR3 is TGTGCCAGCAGCTTACGACTAGCGGGAGTCGGGAATGAGCAGTTCTTC.

The chain has TRBV28 and TRBJ2-3, with D tentatively TRBD1 (6 bases). Trimming removed 4 bases from V and 0 bases from J, with 11 bases in between. Germline CDR1 and CDR2: MDHEN and SYDVKM. This CDR3 is 15 amino acids long. In DNA form, the CDR3 reads TGTGCCAGCAGTTATAGGGGGTCTAGCACAGATACGCAGTATTTT. It yields the protein CASSYRGSSTDTQYF.

A note on this clone: Other DNA sequences of this sample code for an identical CDR3. The gene calls are TRBV9 and TRBJ1-1; 7 bases align to TRBD1. With V trimmed by 4 bases and J by 1 base, 1 base remained unmatched. In germline, CDR1 is SGDLS, CDR2 YYNGEE. The CDR3 has 13 residues. CDR3 coding DNA: TGTGCCAGCAGCCAGGGGGGGAACACTGAAGCTTTCTTT. This translates into CASSQGGNTEAFF.

The rearrangement joins TRBV19 to TRBJ1-2; D possibly corresponds to TRBD1 (6 bases). From germline, CDR1 is LNHDA and CDR2 SQIVND (reference sequence). V lost 3 bases and J 2 bases, leaving 13 bases between the germline ends. The length of the CDR3 is 15 residues. In nucleotides, the CDR3 is TGTGCCAGTAGTATCCAGCGGGACACCAACTATGGCTACACCTTC. Protein: CASSIQRDTNYGYTF.

The V call is TRBV9, the J call TRBJ2-7, with D perhaps matching TRBD1 (6 bases). Germline-derived CDR1 and CDR2 are SGDLS and YYNGEE. The CDR3 is made up of 13 amino acids. Trimming took 4 bases from V and 4 from J, leaving 12 bases between them. Here the CDR3 reads CASSIIGTYEQYF. The CDR3 DNA follows: TGTGCCAGCAGCATCATCGGGACATACGAGCAGTACTTC.

V gene TRBV4-3 combines with J gene TRBJ2-5; 9 bases align to TRBD1. CDR3 size: 15 residues. CDR1 LGHNA and CDR2 YSLEER come from the germline V gene. With 3 bases clipped from V and 5 bases from J, the junction kept 7 bases outside the gene matches. CDR3 sequence (DNA): TGCGCCAGCAGCCATGGAACAGGGGGCACGGAGACCCAGTACTTC. Protein sequence: CASSHGTGGTETQYF.